The next 27 T cell receptor beta chains were all read from a single sample in a study of brain T cells in children with intractable seizures (TCRdb year 2021). Library prep was done by the immunoSEQ multiplex PCR assay. TCRdb carries this immuneACCESS record with in-frame sequences only. Its versions omit some clonotypes, under half of them owing to an unresolved V gene in the studies checked, with the rest unexplained. For this sample the table gives about 350,000 clones, of which nearly 95% were detected only once. Together, the top ten hold 5.7% of the sample. The sample's time point label, in plain terms: blood from clinic visit 5 months post-surgery; TSC patient then seizure free. The material sequenced was peripheral blood, taken roughly 5 months after surgery. These TCRs come from a boy under two years old with tuberous sclerosis and intractable seizures.

This sequence joins TRBV2 and TRBJ2-5; a possible D gene is TRBD1 (5 bases). The CDR3 is made up of 13 amino acids. Trimming stripped 4 bases from V and 3 bases from J, with 9 bases between. CDR1 and CDR2 from the germline V gene are SNHLY and FYNNEI. This chain's CDR3 is CASSVRREETQYF. As DNA, the CDR3 is TGTGCCAGCAGTGTTCGCAGGGAAGAGACCCAGTACTTC.

This chain connects TRBV3-1 (or the pseudogene TRBV3-2) to TRBJ2-3; TRBD1 or TRBD2 may be the D gene (5 bases each). V lost 4 bases, J lost 0 bases, and 8 bases lay in between. Germline V gene lookup returns CDR1 LGHDT and CDR2 YNNKEL (reference sequence). There are 14 residues in the CDR3. The CDR3: CASSPGPSTDTQYF. CDR3 bases: TGTGCCAGCAGCCCGGGACCAAGCACAGATACGCAGTATTTT.

The chain couples TRBV28 to TRBJ2-7; D remains unclear. V gave up 3 bases and J gave up 0 bases, with 3 bases separating them. Germline V gene lookup returns CDR1 MDHEN and CDR2 SYDVKM. The CDR3 loop spans 12 amino acids. The chain's CDR3 is CASSFYSYEQYF. CDR3 nucleotides: TGTGCCAGCAGTTTCTACTCCTACGAGCAGTACTTC.

This clone is a singleton in its sample. The chain has TRBV29-1 and TRBJ1-1; no firm D call. The germline CDR1 and CDR2 sequences are SQVTM and ANQGSEA. The CDR3 loop spans 13 amino acids. Trimming cost V 3 bases and J 3 bases, with 11 bases left between them. In nucleotides, the CDR3 is TGCAGCGTTGAGGAGGCTAGGCACACTGAAGCTTTCTTT. Its protein is CSVEEARHTEAFF.

CDR3 residues: CASSRDSLGNTIYF. Written as DNA, the CDR3 is TGTGCCAGCAGCCGGGACAGCCTAGGAAACACCATATATTTT. The chain combines TRBV7-8 with TRBJ1-3; 7 bases align to TRBD1. The CDR3 loop spans 14 amino acids. Germline CDR1 SGHVS, CDR2 FQNEAQ. Trimming cost V 5 bases and J 4 bases; bases outside gene matches: 5.

The gene calls are TRBV19 and TRBJ2-1; D is perhaps TRBD2 (5 bases). Trimming took off 3 bases at V and 5 bases at J, with 8 bases between the two ends. This CDR3 comprises 13 residues. From germline, CDR1 is LNHDA and CDR2 SQIVND (reference sequence). CDR3 amino acids: CASSISGNNEQFF. Written as DNA, the CDR3 is TGTGCCAGTAGTATTTCGGGGAACAATGAGCAGTTCTTC.

The chain joins TRBV30 to TRBJ2-1, with 11 bases lining up with TRBD2. The CDR3 has 15 amino acids. Germline assignment: CDR1 GTSNPN and CDR2 SVGIG (reference sequence). After removal of 1 base from V and 4 bases from J, the junction contained 3 bases not matched to a gene. CDR3 in DNA: TGTGCCTGGAGTGATCGACTAGCGGGGTACAATGAGCAGTTCTTC. This sequence encodes CAWSDRLAGYNEQFF.

This clone was picked up one time. This chain uses TRBV5-6 with TRBJ2-7; possibly TRBD1 for D (5 bases). The CDR3 sequence is 16 residues long. Germline V lookup: CDR1 SGHDT, CDR2 YYEEEE. V was cut by 4 bases and J by 2 bases, with 19 bases left in between. CDR3 loop: CASSPRTLTLTYEQYF. As DNA, the CDR3 is TGTGCCAGCAGCCCGCGGACACTCACCCTCACCTACGAGCAGTACTTC. The whole variable domain, remainder taken from reference TRBV5-6 and TRBJ2-7, is DAGVTQSPTHLIKTRGQQVTLRCSPKSGHDTVSWYQQALGQGPQFIFQYYEEEERQRGNFPDRFSGHQFPNYSSELNVNALLLGDSALYLCASSPRTLTLTYEQYFGPGTRLTVT.

The V and J genes are TRBV5-4 and TRBJ2-7; D might be TRBD1 (6 bases). The germline V gene has CDR1 SGHNT and CDR2 YYREEE (reference sequence). The CDR3 loop spans 13 amino acids. V was shortened by 1 base and J by 4 bases, with 9 bases between the two germline ends. The DNA of the CDR3 is TGTGCCAGCAGCTTGCAAGACAGGTACGAGCAGTACTTC. Residues: CASSLQDRYEQYF.

The sample holds one count of this clone. V gene TRBV5-1 combines with J gene TRBJ2-3, with D possibly matching TRBD2 (5 bases). The CDR3 covers 17 residues. Germline V CDR1 and CDR2: SGHRS, YFSETQ. The V and J ends lost 4 bases and 0 bases respectively, with 18 bases between them. The CDR3 DNA sequence: TGCGCCAGCAGCCCCCGTAATAGCGCACCTAGCACAGATACGCAGTATTTT. Encoded protein: CASSPRNSAPSTDTQYF. The full variable domain, completed using reference TRBV5-1 and TRBJ2-3, is KAGVTQTPRYLIKTRGQQVTLSCSPISGHRSVSWYQQTPGQGLQFLFEYFSETQRNKGNFPGRFSGRQFSNSRSEMNVSTLELGDSALYLCASSPRNSAPSTDTQYFGPGTRLTVL.

This chain uses TRBV5-4 with TRBJ2-5, with 10 bases aligning to TRBD2. The CDR3 is 16 amino acids. Germline assignment: CDR1 SGHNT and CDR2 YYREEE (reference sequence). V shed 2 bases, J shed 2 bases, and the junction held 6 bases outside the gene matches. The CDR3 loop is CASSFRTSGPQETQYF. The CDR3 DNA is TGTGCCAGCAGCTTTCGGACTAGCGGCCCTCAAGAGACCCAGTACTTC.

V gene TRBV7-2 combines with J gene TRBJ1-5; the D is unclear. CDR1 and CDR2 from the germline V gene are SGHTA and FQGNSA. This CDR3 comprises 14 residues. With 5 bases removed from V and 9 bases from J, the gap between germline ends came to 17 bases. This CDR3 reads CASSAEAPLGPQHF. The CDR3 bases are TGTGCCAGCAGCGCCGAGGCCCCTCTAGGGCCCCAGCATTTT.

V usage is TRBV24-1 and J usage is TRBJ2-1; D possibly corresponds to TRBD2 (6 bases). This CDR3 spans 18 amino acids. Germline CDR1 reads KGHDR; CDR2 reads SFDVKD. The V end lost 2 bases, the J end lost 6 bases, and 22 bases lay between the germline ends. CDR3 in amino acids: CATSDSAGVGRRSNEQFF. CDR3 DNA sequence: TGTGCCACCAGTGATTCTGCTGGGGTGGGGAGGAGATCCAATGAGCAGTTCTTC.

V usage is TRBV6-5 and J usage is TRBJ2-5; tentative D call: TRBD2 (5 bases). The CDR3 has 13 amino acids. The germline V and J ends were trimmed by 6 bases and 2 bases, with 10 bases remaining between them. Germline assignment: CDR1 MNHEY and CDR2 SVGAGI. For the CDR3, the DNA is TGTGCCAGCAGGCGGGTACAGCAAGAGACCCAGTACTTC. Translating it yields CASRRVQQETQYF.

This clone was picked up one time. This chain joins TRBV4-1 and TRBJ1-2; D is uncertain. The V gene's germline CDR1 is MGHRA and CDR2 YSYEKL. The CDR3 extends over 15 amino acids. Trimming pared 0 bases from V and 1 base from J, leaving 9 bases between. CDR3 region: CASSQDPHNNYGYTF. The CDR3 DNA sequence: TGCGCCAGCAGCCAAGATCCCCACAATAACTATGGCTACACCTTC.

The chain recombines TRBV6-6 with TRBJ1-1; D ambiguous. Between the trimmed V and J ends, which lost 0 bases and 1 base, there was a span of 9 bases. This CDR3 comprises 15 residues. The germline gives CDR1 MNHNY, CDR2 SVGAGI (reference sequence). DNA for the CDR3: TGTGCCAGCAGTTACTCGGAACACTCGAACACTGAAGCTTTCTTT. Translation gives CASSYSEHSNTEAFF.

On this clone: At one end, the junction sequence differs from germline, possibly due to a read error. V gene TRBV3-1 (or the pseudogene TRBV3-2) combines with J gene TRBJ2-5, with D possibly matching TRBD1 (6 bases). The CDR3 spans 13 residues. Germline V gene lookup returns CDR1 LGHDT and CDR2 YNNKEL (reference sequence). CDR3 amino acids: CASSPPHGTQRNF. CDR3 nucleotides: TGTGCCAGCAGCCCTCCCCACGGGACACAGAGGAACTTC.

This clone has only a few counts. The CDR3 region has the DNA TGCGCCAGCAGCCCGTCCCGGGACCAACCATACAATGAGCAGTTCTTC. Translation: CASSPSRDQPYNEQFF. V is TRBV4-1 and J is TRBJ2-1, with D perhaps given as TRBD1 or TRBD2 (5 bases each). This CDR3 region has 16 residues. From germline, CDR1 is MGHRA and CDR2 YSYEKL. V was trimmed by 4 bases and J by 4 bases, leaving 17 bases between them.

The chain links TRBV19 to TRBJ2-7, with 8 nucleotides matching TRBD2. Germline trimming cut 5 bases from V and 3 bases from J; bases unmatched to any gene: 9. CDR1 is LNHDA, CDR2 SQIVND, per germline (reference sequence). The CDR3 consists of 15 residues. CDR3 DNA: TGTGCCAGTAGTGCCCCGGGACTAGGATACTACGAGCAGTACTTC. It translates to CASSAPGLGYYEQYF.

The CDR3 reads CASSGTSGQETQYF. CDR3 coding DNA: TGTGCCAGCAGTGGGACTAGCGGCCAAGAGACCCAGTACTTC. This chain connects TRBV2 to TRBJ2-5; TRBD2 matches 10 bases. The CDR3 extends over 14 amino acids. Germline V CDR1 and CDR2: SNHLY, FYNNEI. With V trimmed by 4 bases and J by 1 base, 0 bases remained unmatched.

The rearrangement links TRBV7-3 to TRBJ1-2; D not resolved. The V gene lost 1 base and the J gene lost 8 bases, with 20 bases spanning the gap. There are 16 residues in the CDR3. Germline V lookup: CDR1 SGHTA, CDR2 FQGTGA. CDR3: CASSLIWEADLAGYTF. The CDR3 region has the DNA TGTGCCAGCAGCTTAATCTGGGAGGCGGATCTCGCCGGCTACACCTTC. Variable domain in full (rest from reference TRBV7-3 and TRBJ1-2): GAGVSQTPSNKVTEKGKYVELRCDPISGHTALYWYRQSLGQGPEFLIYFQGTGAADDSGLPNDRFFAVRPEGSVSTLKIQRTERGDSAVYLCASSLIWEADLAGYTFGSGTRLTVV.

The chain uses TRBV7-3 and TRBJ2-2; weak D call: TRBD2 (5 bases). The germline V gene encodes CDR1 SGHTA and CDR2 FQGTGA. The CDR3 extends over 14 amino acids. Between the trimmed V and J ends, which lost 5 bases and 1 base, there was a span of 8 bases. The CDR3 DNA reads TGTGCCAGCAGCCCGGACTTGAACACCGGGGAGCTGTTTTTT. It yields the protein CASSPDLNTGELFF.

The chain links TRBV15 to TRBJ2-1; the D call may be TRBD1 or TRBD2 (6 bases each). Germline values: CDR1 LNHNV, CDR2 YYDKDF (reference sequence). CDR3 size: 16 residues. The germline V and J ends were trimmed by 0 bases and 9 bases, with 18 bases remaining between them. CDR3 amino acids: CATSRDGGGRRGEQFF. CDR3 sequence (DNA): TGTGCCACCAGCAGAGATGGAGGGGGTCGGCGCGGTGAGCAGTTCTTC.

J is TRBJ1-4 and V is TRBV2, with D tentatively TRBD1 (6 bases). The germline V and J ends were trimmed by 6 bases and 9 bases, with 17 bases remaining between them. Per the germline V gene, CDR1 is SNHLY and CDR2 is FYNNEI. This CDR3 spans 14 amino acids. The CDR3 DNA reads as TGTGCCAGCAGCCCGGACAGCCTAATGAAAAAACTGTTTTTT. Translating gives CASSPDSLMKKLFF.

This chain links TRBV4-1 with TRBJ2-3; 13 bases align to TRBD2. The CDR3 runs to 16 residues. The V segment lost 1 base and the J segment 5 bases; nucleotides outside the gene matches: 3. Germline-derived CDR1 and CDR2 are MGHRA and YSYEKL. CDR3 in amino acids: CASSQVRTSGRDTQYF. In DNA form, the CDR3 reads TGCGCCAGCAGCCAAGTACGGACTAGCGGGAGAGATACGCAGTATTTT.

CDR3 loop: CATSQGQGTDTQYF. The CDR3 DNA reads as TGTGCCACCAGTCAGGGACAGGGAACAGATACGCAGTATTTT. The rearrangement links TRBV24-1 to TRBJ2-3; 9 nucleotides align to TRBD1. The ends lost 6 bases at V and 3 bases at J; junction bases unmatched: 3. CDR1 and CDR2 from the germline V gene are KGHDR and SFDVKD. The CDR3 sequence is 14 residues long.

The CDR3 here is CASSDGGTGGGYTF. Written as DNA, the CDR3 is TGTGCCAGCAGTGACGGCGGGACAGGGGGTGGCTACACCTTC. The rearrangement joins TRBV6-1 to TRBJ1-2; 11 bases are shared with TRBD1. This CDR3 has 14 amino acids. Germline CDR1 MNHNS, CDR2 SASEGT. After removal of 3 bases from V and 7 bases from J, the junction contained 4 bases not matched to a gene.